These T cell receptor beta chains were read from a single sample in a study of T cell changes during pregnancy in multiple sclerosis. Libraries were prepared by immunoSEQ multiplex PCR; TCRdb keeps only in-frame clonotypes and omits some of them. The sample lists about 98,000 clones; 92% were seen once. The sample in question was peripheral blood, obtained after pregnancy. The source is a female donor in good health, enrolled as a control in a pregnancy study. CDR3s include the opening cysteine and the closing phenylalanine or tryptophan.

j_gene: TRBJ1-2; v_gene: TRBV30; CDR3aa: CACSRQGSNYGYTF
j_gene: TRBJ2-3; v_gene: TRBV9; CDR3aa: CASSVGLAAVDTQYF
j_gene: TRBJ2-2; v_gene: TRBV14; CDR3aa: CASRGSAATGELFF
j_gene: TRBJ2-1; v_gene: TRBV19; CDR3aa: CASRGLAGGSLSTYNEQFF
j_gene: TRBJ1-2; v_gene: TRBV5-1; CDR3aa: CANHGGVSMHGYTF
j_gene: TRBJ2-7; v_gene: TRBV5-5; CDR3aa: CASSPARGLPYEQYF
j_gene: TRBJ2-2; v_gene: TRBV7-9; CDR3aa: CASSLKGATGEPFF
j_gene: TRBJ1-2; v_gene: TRBV28; CDR3aa: CASSLFTGDYGYTF
j_gene: TRBJ2-6; v_gene: TRBV7-9; CDR3aa: CASSFRFQGSGANVLTF
j_gene: TRBJ1-2; v_gene: TRBV30; CDR3aa: CAWSLQAGGYTF
j_gene: TRBJ2-3; v_gene: TRBV28; CDR3aa: CASSLEVLTTDTQYF
j_gene: TRBJ2-6; v_gene: TRBV10-3; CDR3aa: CAISERASGGVSSGANVLTF